This T cell receptor (beta chain) was documented in a study of Ad26.COV2.S vaccination and SARS-CoV-2 variants listed by TCRdb under 2021. Regarding the research as a whole: Donors in the vaccine arm were drawn from COV1001, a multicentre, randomized, double-blind, placebo-controlled phase I-IIa trial testing Ad26.COV2.S in healthy adults. Dosing of Ad26.COV2.S was intramuscular, at either 5x10^10 or 1x10^11 viral particles, delivered as one shot or as two shots spaced 56 days apart. Trial participants were randomized into five groups of five: low-dose or high-dose Ad26.COV2.S given once or twice, or placebo on both occasions. TCRbeta repertoire sequencing served as the tool for gauging how specific and how broad the SARS-CoV-2-reactive T cell receptors were following Ad26.COV2.S vaccination. The TCR-sequenced set comprised approximately 32 samples: some 19 Ad26.COV2.S vaccine recipients, 5 placebo recipients and 8 SARS-CoV-2 convalescent individuals. Blinding of investigators to trial group allocation was maintained during experiments and outcome assessment. What the authors observed across the whole study: The study was not powered for comparison of responses between vaccine doses or regimens. After vaccination, substantial breadth of spike-specific CD8+ and CD4+ T cell responses was reported. Vaccine and placebo recipients had similar non-spike TCR breadth, a finding consistent with the vaccine containing only spike. According to the authors, total T cell responses may have been underestimated by the TCR breadth and depth analyses. Spike-specific TCR breadth was higher in Ad26.COV2.S recipients than in placebo recipients (P = 0.0014).

As for this clone: Its antigen remains undetermined. No clone much larger than this one lies a single base away; base qualities are absent.

The immunoSEQ Assay was the method used to sequence TCRbeta CDR3 regions. After extraction, genomic DNA underwent amplification by bias-controlled multiplex PCR, followed by high-throughput sequencing. Per the source publication's procedure: Collapsing and filtering of sequences were performed to quantify the absolute abundance of each unique TCRbeta CDR3 region. Usable DNA was measured by amplifying reference genes present in all nucleated cells, and TCRbeta template counts were normalized to that usable DNA to estimate T cell fraction. Repertoire TCRs were annotated as SARS-CoV-2-specific when V gene, CDR3 amino acid sequence and J gene were exactly matched to a known reactive TCR set. The reference SARS-CoV-2 TCR set was derived from MIRA and filtered for enrichment in COVID-19-positive ImmuneCODE repertoires, a step that removed public or cross-reactive TCRs. Drawing on the MIRA antigens, annotated TCRs were analysed further at the level of specific ORF or position within ORF. Depth was the summed frequency of annotated unique rearrangements, while breadth was defined as annotated unique rearrangements over total unique productive rearrangements. Two-sided Wilcoxon rank-sum tests were used to compare TCR breadth between groups. Held by TCRdb, this immuneACCESS table contains in-frame sequences only and omits some clones. Under half of the omission traces to an unresolved V gene where checked; the cause of the rest is unknown. That table furnishes V, J and clone size, whereas the DNA furnished D and trimming. Here the sample has hundreds of thousands of clones; 83% occur a single time. The top ten clonotypes cover almost 7.5% of the sample.

The treatment or condition label here, explained by the study, means: 15 to 20 received Ad26.COV2.S at low or high dose, single or two shots; several received placebo; per-sample allocation not given. For vaccine and placebo recipients, repertoires were sequenced using samples collected on day 63 after the first injection. Cohort 1b enrolled around 23 adults aged 18-55 years at a single site in Boston, USA, between 29 July and 7 August 2020. As a vaccine, Ad26.COV2.S was a replication-incompetent adenovirus type 26 vector that expressed a prefusion-stabilized SARS-CoV-2 spike protein derived from the original Wuhan strain. The sequencing here drew on peripheral blood, taken in a trial of Ad26.COV2.S vaccine versus placebo. The sequence was collected from a person aged 18-60 years who received the Ad26.COV2.S COVID-19 vaccine or a placebo.

The DNA sequence is as follows: TGTGCCAGCAGCTTACAGAGTGGGACATGGTTCGAAGCTTTCTTT. Its amino acids are CASSLQSGTWFEAFF. Rearrangement joined TRBV7-2 to TRBJ1-1; TRBD1 is a weak D gene call, 6 bases matching. CDR1 and CDR2 are drawn from the germline V gene: SGHTA, FQGNSA. The junction carries 18 bases between V and J, which are trimmed by 2 bases and 8 bases respectively. The CDR3 runs 15 amino acids, cysteine and phenylalanine included. The DNA shown is the 45-base CDR3, in frame from base 1.